One and the same sample provided the 10 T cell receptor beta chains below, sequenced in a study of Graves' ophthalmopathy and Graves' hyperthyroidism. RNA transcripts yielded amplified TCR beta CDR3 regions. RT-PCR was first run with HTBI primers, then multiplex PCR in a second round. One entry per CDR3 protein, called by TCRdb with MiXCR from the multiplex PCR reads. The data show roughly 400,000 distinct CDR3 sequences, approximately 20% seen once. The sequenced sample consisted of peripheral blood. The receptors were gathered from a young woman with Graves' ophthalmopathy.

This clonotype was detected many times. V gene TRBV20-1 combines with J gene TRBJ1-2; TRBD1 matches at 7 bases. Germline CDR1 DFQATT, CDR2 SNEGSKA (reference sequence). The CDR3 runs to 13 residues. CDR3 residues: CSETRGVAYGYTF. The CDR3 DNA follows: TGCAGCGAAACCAGGGGGGTCGCCTATGGCTACACCTTC.

V and J are TRBV28 and TRBJ2-2, with 7 bases that match TRBD1. Germline V gene lookup returns CDR1 MDHEN and CDR2 SYDVKM. The CDR3 runs to 17 residues. V was pared by 3 bases and J by 3 bases, with 10 bases of the junction left unmatched. The CDR3 nucleotides read TGTGCCAGCAGTTTCCTCCTGAGGGGGCAGGACACCGGGGAGCTGTTTTTT. Amino acids: CASSFLLRGQDTGELFF.

V usage is TRBV28 and J usage is TRBJ2-5, with D possibly TRBD2 on 5 matching bases. The CDR3 runs 15 residues. Trimming cost V 6 bases and J 5 bases, with 19 bases left between them. Germline V lookup: CDR1 MDHEN, CDR2 SYDVKM. The CDR3 here is CASSQFEGLLETQYF. DNA for the CDR3: TGTGCCAGCAGCCAATTCGAGGGCCTTCTGGAGACCCAGTACTTC.

The rearrangement uses TRBV12-3 or TRBV12-4 and TRBJ2-7, with D perhaps being TRBD1 or TRBD2 (5 bases each). CDR3 size: 12 residues. V was cut by 3 bases and J by 6 bases, with 9 bases left in between. The CDR3 coding sequence is TGTGCCAGCAGTTTTTGGGACGGCGAGCAGTACTTC. Translation gives CASSFWDGEQYF.

There are many counts of this clonotype. One junction end disagrees with the germline gene, perhaps due to a read error. The rearrangement uses TRBV10-3 and TRBJ2-2; 9 bases map to TRBD1. The CDR3 runs 16 residues. The V gene's germline CDR1 is ENHRY and CDR2 SYGVKD. The CDR3 bases are TGTGCCATCAGTGTCCTAGGGACAGGGACCACCGGGGAGCTGGTTTTT. Translation: CAISVLGTGTTGELVF.

This clonotype was found many times. This chain uses TRBV4-1 with TRBJ1-2; tentatively, D is TRBD1 (6 bases). Germline assignment: CDR1 MGHRA and CDR2 YSYEKL. The germline V and J ends were trimmed by 1 base and 7 bases, with 16 bases remaining between them. The CDR3 is made up of 15 amino acids. Written as DNA, the CDR3 is TGCGCCAGCAGCCAAGGCCTCGGGACAAATTTTGGCTACACCTTC. As protein: CASSQGLGTNFGYTF.

This clonotype was observed at least ten times. This rearrangement joins TRBV6-2 or TRBV6-3 to TRBJ1-1; no clear D gene. V lost 6 bases, J lost 4 bases, and 15 bases lay in between. The CDR3 extends over 14 amino acids. Germline assignment: CDR1 MNHEY and CDR2 SVGEGT. The CDR3 region is CASSPLGVRTEAFF. As DNA, the CDR3 is TGTGCCAGCAGCCCCCTTGGGGTCCGCACTGAAGCTTTCTTT.

The count of this clonotype is one. The chain links TRBV5-1 to TRBJ1-1; D is uncertain. CDR3 length: 16 amino acids. V was trimmed by 0 bases and J by 5 bases, leaving 17 bases between them. The germline V gene encodes CDR1 SGHRS and CDR2 YFSETQ. The CDR3 coding sequence is TGCGCCAGCAGCTTGGTGGCGGGAGGAGGTGGAACTGAAGCTTTCTTT. Translation: CASSLVAGGGGTEAFF.

This clonotype was seen at least ten times. The J gene is TRBJ2-5, the V gene TRBV12-3 or TRBV12-4, with D possibly matching TRBD2 (5 bases). V lost 2 bases to trimming and J lost 2 bases, with 9 bases between them. The CDR3 consists of 14 residues. The CDR3 loop reads CASSLYREQETQYF. CDR3 bases: TGTGCCAGCAGTTTATATCGGGAACAAGAGACCCAGTACTTC.

This clonotype was recorded at least ten times. The chain joins TRBV5-1 to TRBJ2-5; no clear D gene. The CDR3 is 11 residues long. Germline loops: CDR1 SGHRS, CDR2 YFSETQ. The V end lost 0 bases, the J end lost 6 bases, and 3 bases lay between the germline ends. This chain's CDR3 is CASSLGQTQYF. The CDR3 DNA follows: TGCGCCAGCAGCTTGGGGCAGACCCAGTACTTC. Full variable domain (outside the CDR3, taken from reference TRBV5-1 and TRBJ2-5): KAGVTQTPRYLIKTRGQQVTLSCSPISGHRSVSWYQQTPGQGLQFLFEYFSETQRNKGNFPGRFSGRQFSNSRSEMNVSTLELGDSALYLCASSLGQTQYFGPGTRLLVL.